These T cell receptor beta chains were read from a single sample in a study of vaccination and CD4 T cells after COVID-19. TCRdb fed the PCR reads into MiXCR, producing one record per CDR3 protein. Among 15,000 to 20,000 distinct CDR3 sequences, 49% were seen once, and the ten largest hold 4%. Their recognized antigens are unknown. Input material: CD4+ T cells from blood, cultured in vitro. These receptors all come from a human donor who had recovered from COVID-19. The CDR3 runs from the conserved cysteine through the conserved F or W. A D gene is named only where the DNA matches it firmly. The size of a clone is reported for some rows only, either as once, few or many, or as a class for expanded clones.

j_call d_call v_call clone_size cdr3_aa cdr3_nt
TRBJ1-2 TRBD1 TRBV7-8 . CASSPRDRLYGYTF TGTGCCAGCAGCCCCCGGGACAGACTCTATGGCTACACCTTC
TRBJ1-2 . TRBV7-2 . CASSPQGSLGGYTF TGTGCCAGCAGCCCTCAGGGGAGCTTGGGGGGCTACACCTTC
TRBJ2-7 TRBD1 TRBV19 . CASSRDRRNHYEQYF TGTGCCAGTAGCCGGGACAGGAGGAATCACTACGAGCAGTACTTC
TRBJ1-6 TRBD1 TRBV11-3 few CASSRGGLGQEESPLHF TGTGCCAGCAGCAGGGGGGGTCTGGGACAGGAGGAATCACCCCTCCACTTT
TRBJ2-7 . TRBV6-5 . CASSYSRGRSEQYF TGTGCCAGCAGTTACTCCAGAGGGAGGTCCGAGCAGTACTTC
TRBJ2-7 TRBD1 TRBV29-1 . CSAGTGAYEQYF TGCAGCGCCGGGACAGGGGCATACGAGCAGTACTTC
TRBJ1-1 TRBD1 TRBV24-1 . CATSDTQGTEAFF TGTGCCACCAGTGATACACAGGGGACTGAAGCTTTCTTT
TRBJ2-7 . TRBV7-9 few CASSLASGRLSYEQYF TGTGCCAGCAGCTTAGCGTCGGGCAGGCTCTCCTACGAGCAGTACTTC
TRBJ1-4 . TRBV25-1 . CASSELRQGTQKLFF TGTGCCAGCAGTGAATTGCGGCAGGGGACTCAAAAACTGTTTTTT
TRBJ2-6 . TRBV7-9 . CAVLSGANVLTF TGTGCAGTCCTCTCTGGGGCCAACGTCCTGACTTTC
TRBJ2-5 TRBD2 TRBV6-1 few CASRLAGRGTQYF TGTGCCAGCAGGCTAGCGGGGAGGGGGACCCAGTACTTC
TRBJ1-1 . TRBV5-5 . CASSLPVDTEAFF TGTGCCAGCAGCTTGCCAGTGGACACTGAAGCTTTCTTT
TRBJ2-3 . TRBV7-2 . CASSPVTDTQYF TGTGCCAGCAGCCCCGTCACAGATACGCAGTATTTT
TRBJ1-5 TRBD1 TRBV27 . CASSSLDRARQPQHF TGTGCCAGCAGTTCCCTAGACAGGGCCCGACAGCCCCAGCATTTT
TRBJ2-3 TRBD1 TRBV30 . CAWSDRGRTDTQYF TGTGCCTGGAGTGACAGGGGCCGCACAGATACGCAGTATTTT
TRBJ2-5 TRBD1 TRBV11-3 few CASSLGTGVETQYF TGTGCCAGCAGCTTGGGGACAGGGGTGGAGACCCAGTACTTC
TRBJ2-1 TRBD2 TRBV20-1 . CSARDIAGTNNEQFF TGCAGTGCTAGGGATATAGCGGGTACGAACAATGAGCAGTTCTTC
TRBJ2-7 TRBD2 TRBV29-1 . CSVVGTRGYEQYF TGCAGCGTCGTGGGGACTAGGGGTTACGAGCAGTACTTC
TRBJ1-1 . TRBV28 . CASSLNSRTEAFF TGTGCCAGCAGTTTAAATTCGCGTACTGAAGCTTTCTTT
TRBJ1-5 . TRBV6-5 . CASSYRGNQPQHF TGTGCCAGCAGTTACAGGGGCAATCAGCCCCAGCATTTT
TRBJ2-6 . TRBV9 . CASSFFLGGSGANVLTF TGTGCCAGCAGTTTCTTCCTCGGGGGCTCTGGGGCCAACGTCCTGACTTTC
TRBJ1-1 . TRBV6-1 . CASRSTASMNTEAFF TGTGCCAGCCGAAGCACAGCTTCTATGAACACTGAAGCTTTCTTT
TRBJ2-5 TRBD2 TRBV6-1 once CVSNPRGGSQETQYF TGTGTCAGCAACCCTCGGGGAGGGTCACAAGAGACCCAGTACTTC
TRBJ2-2 TRBD2 TRBV7-2 few CASRPSGGGRTGELFF TGTGCCAGCAGGCCAAGCGGGGGGGGCCGCACCGGGGAGCTGTTTTTT
TRBJ2-2 . TRBV11-3 few CASSSSWGTTNTGELFF TGTGCCAGCAGCTCCTCGTGGGGCACCACGAACACCGGGGAGCTGTTTTTT
TRBJ1-2 . TRBV6-1 once CVSSESNYGYTF TGTGTCAGCAGCGAGAGTAACTATGGCTACACCTTC
TRBJ1-1 . TRBV18 . CASSVEVNTEAFF TGTGCCAGCTCCGTTGAGGTGAACACTGAAGCTTTCTTT
TRBJ2-7 . TRBV2 . CATRGTAIYEQYF TGTGCCACTCGGGGGACAGCGATCTACGAGCAGTACTTC
TRBJ1-1 . TRBV20-1 . CSARDGLMGNTEAFF TGCAGTGCTAGAGACGGACTGATGGGGAACACTGAAGCTTTCTTT
TRBJ1-6 . TRBV14 . CASSRVASPLHF TGTGCCAGCAGCCGTGTAGCTTCACCCCTCCACTTT
TRBJ2-1 TRBD2 TRBV30 . CAWSVPAGGPGGLGNEQFF TGTGCCTGGAGTGTACCAGCGGGAGGGCCGGGGGGGTTGGGGAATGAGCAGTTCTTC
TRBJ2-1 TRBD1 TRBV5-1 few CASSMGAGGDEQFF TGCGCCAGCAGCATGGGGGCAGGGGGAGATGAGCAGTTCTTC
TRBJ2-3 . TRBV12-3/TRBV12-4 . CASSPWGADTQYF TGTGCCAGCAGTCCCTGGGGGGCAGATACGCAGTATTTT
TRBJ2-5 TRBD2 TRBV7-2 . CASSLVAGGTHAQYF TGTGCCAGCAGCTTAGTAGCGGGAGGCACCCATGCCCAGTACTTC
TRBJ1-5 TRBD1 TRBV19 . CASRQGGSGIQPQHF TGTGCCAGTAGGCAGGGGGGGAGCGGCATTCAGCCCCAGCATTTT
TRBJ2-5 . TRBV12-3/TRBV12-4 . CASSYSETQYF TGTGCCAGCAGTTACAGTGAGACCCAGTACTTC
TRBJ1-1 . TRBV7-9 once CASSFGYLNTEAFF TGTGCCAGCAGCTTCGGATACCTGAACACTGAAGCTTTCTTT
TRBJ2-1 TRBD2 TRBV29-1 . CSVRTSGRGFSYNEQFF TGCAGCGTCCGGACTAGCGGGAGGGGTTTTTCCTACAATGAGCAGTTCTTC
TRBJ2-2 . TRBV19 . CATAAGTSGGELFF TGTGCCACCGCGGCGGGGACAAGCGGCGGGGAGCTGTTTTTT
TRBJ2-1 TRBD2 TRBV27 . CASSRPGGIGYNEQFF TGTGCCAGCAGTCGCCCGGGGGGGATAGGGTACAATGAGCAGTTCTTC
TRBJ1-2 . TRBV7-2 . CASSLVGRVQVGYTF TGTGCCAGCAGCTTAGTAGGTCGGGTCCAGGTTGGGTACACCTTC
TRBJ1-5 . TRBV20-1 few CSATAGVKGDYQPQHF TGCAGTGCTACCGCCGGGGTTAAAGGAGACTATCAGCCCCAGCATTTT
TRBJ2-2 . TRBV19 . CASSKGLNTGELFF TGTGCCAGTAGTAAAGGGCTGAACACCGGGGAGCTGTTTTTT
TRBJ2-4 . TRBV24-1 . CATSGTGSAKNIQYF TGTGCCACCAGTGGTACAGGGTCGGCCAAAAACATTCAGTACTTC
TRBJ2-2 TRBD1 TRBV24-1 . CATSETTGGRTGELFF TGTGCCACCAGTGAAACGACAGGGGGACGCACCGGGGAGCTGTTTTTT
TRBJ2-7 TRBD2 TRBV20-1 . CSARDGGRGLYEQYF TGCAGTGCTAGAGACGGCGGGAGGGGTCTGTACGAGCAGTACTTC
TRBJ2-5 . TRBV30 . CAWSVPAGMGETQYF TGTGCCTGGAGTGTACCCGCAGGGATGGGAGAGACCCAGTACTTC
TRBJ2-4 . TRBV7-8 . CASSSGRVASGRGPDIQYF TGTGCCAGCAGCTCCGGGCGGGTCGCAAGTGGGAGGGGGCCAGACATTCAGTACTTC
TRBJ2-7 . TRBV20-1 . CSASRGALYEQYF TGCAGTGCTAGTAGGGGGGCACTCTACGAGCAGTACTTC
TRBJ1-1 . TRBV5-1 . CASSWEGAGGTEAFF TGCGCCAGCAGCTGGGAAGGGGCCGGAGGGACTGAAGCTTTCTTT
TRBJ2-3 TRBD2 TRBV7-9 . CASSLVSGRATDTQYF TGTGCCAGCAGCTTAGTAAGCGGGAGAGCCACAGATACGCAGTATTTT
TRBJ1-2 . TRBV2 . CASSVYGAPLGGYTF TGTGCCAGCAGTGTCTACGGGGCCCCACTCGGGGGCTACACCTTC
TRBJ1-1 TRBD1 TRBV7-9 . CASSRTGTENTEAFF TGTGCCAGCAGCCGAACCGGGACAGAGAACACTGAAGCTTTCTTT
TRBJ2-1 . TRBV27 . CASSLTSDSSYNEQFF TGTGCCAGCAGTCTTACTTCCGACAGCTCCTACAATGAGCAGTTCTTC
TRBJ2-7 . TRBV7-2 . CASSPNLHGGQDEQYF TGTGCCAGCAGCCCAAATCTCCATGGGGGGCAGGACGAGCAGTACTTC
TRBJ2-3 TRBD2 TRBV19 . CASRRKTSGSQDTQYF TGTGCCAGTAGGAGAAAGACTAGCGGGAGTCAAGATACGCAGTATTTT
TRBJ1-2 . TRBV7-2 few CASSYRDYGYTF TGTGCCAGCAGCTACCGGGACTATGGCTACACCTTC
TRBJ1-2 . TRBV7-2 . CASSPGLARGYGYTF TGTGCCAGCAGCCCTGGTTTGGCCAGGGGCTATGGCTACACCTTC